These 6 T cell receptor beta chains originate from one sample sequenced in a study of a mutant IDH1 vaccine in newly diagnosed glioma. The time point was: baseline, week 1 (first vaccination visit). Treatment of the sample: pre-vaccination baseline after standard-of-care therapy. Only in-frame clones appear in the TCRdb table, and some are missing; sequencing was by immunoSEQ multiplex PCR. The data contain about 88,000 clones, roughly 82% of them singletons. Specimen: PBMCs, collected from a glioma patient treated with radiotherapy, temozolomide or both. The source of these receptors is a man aged 40-49 years with glioma. Some clones in this sample may be carry-over from other donors' samples.

The gene calls are TRBV7-9 and TRBJ1-5; D is undetermined. Trimming pared 8 bases from V and 2 bases from J, leaving 7 bases between. The CDR3 covers 12 residues. In germline, CDR1 is SEHNR, CDR2 FQNEAQ (reference sequence). CDR3 sequence (DNA): TGTGCCAGCGGTCGTGGCAATCAGCCCCAGCATTTT. Translating gives CASGRGNQPQHF. The full variable domain, with the rest looked up from reference TRBV7-9 and TRBJ1-5, is DTGVSQNPRHKITKRGQNVTFRCDPISEHNRLYWYRQTLGQGPEFLTYFQNEAQLEKSRLLSDRFSAERPKGSFSTLEIQRTEQGDSAMYLCASGRGNQPQHFGDGTRLSIL.

The rearrangement joins TRBV7-2 to TRBJ1-6; 8 bases agree with TRBD1. Trimming removed 0 bases from V and 14 bases from J; junction bases left unmatched: 9. The CDR3 length is 15 residues. Germline CDR1 is SGHTA and CDR2 is FQGNSA. CDR3 nucleotide sequence: TGTGCCAGCAGCTTAGCGGAAGACAGGGGACTTTCCCTCCACTTT. Residues: CASSLAEDRGLSLHF.

This clone was seen only a few times. Other nucleotide sequences from this sample produce the same CDR3. V and J are TRBV6-5 and TRBJ2-7; D may be TRBD2 (6 bases). Trimming stripped 4 bases from V and 3 bases from J, with 7 bases between. The CDR3 is made up of 12 amino acids. CDR1 is MNHEY, CDR2 SVGAGI, per germline. The CDR3: CASSLGGYEQYF. The CDR3 nucleotides are TGTGCCAGCAGTTTGGGGGGCTACGAGCAGTACTTC.

The chain uses TRBV5-1 and TRBJ1-2, with a weak D call TRBD1 (6 bases). CDR3 length: 14 residues. The germline gives CDR1 SGHRS, CDR2 YFSETQ. V was clipped by 3 bases and J by 8 bases, with 17 bases between them. CDR3 in amino acids: CASSYDAGGQGYTF. CDR3 nucleotide sequence: TGCGCCAGCAGCTACGATGCCGGGGGCCAAGGCTACACCTTC.

The chain has TRBV13 and TRBJ2-5, with D uncertain. The CDR3 is made up of 12 amino acids. Germline V gene data show CDR1 as PRHDT and CDR2 as FYEKMQ (reference sequence). Between the trimmed V and J ends, which lost 0 bases and 7 bases, there was a span of 6 bases. The CDR3 sequence is CASSLGRRTQYF. In DNA, the CDR3 is TGTGCCAGCAGCTTAGGCAGGAGGACCCAGTACTTC.

J is TRBJ2-7 and V is TRBV19; D is possibly TRBD1 (5 bases). V lost 1 base to trimming and J lost 3 bases, with 7 bases between them. CDR3 size: 13 residues. Germline lookup yields CDR1 LNHDA and CDR2 SQIVND (reference sequence). The CDR3 coding sequence is TGTGCCAGTAGTATAGGGGGCTACTACGAGCAGTACTTC. Protein: CASSIGGYYEQYF.